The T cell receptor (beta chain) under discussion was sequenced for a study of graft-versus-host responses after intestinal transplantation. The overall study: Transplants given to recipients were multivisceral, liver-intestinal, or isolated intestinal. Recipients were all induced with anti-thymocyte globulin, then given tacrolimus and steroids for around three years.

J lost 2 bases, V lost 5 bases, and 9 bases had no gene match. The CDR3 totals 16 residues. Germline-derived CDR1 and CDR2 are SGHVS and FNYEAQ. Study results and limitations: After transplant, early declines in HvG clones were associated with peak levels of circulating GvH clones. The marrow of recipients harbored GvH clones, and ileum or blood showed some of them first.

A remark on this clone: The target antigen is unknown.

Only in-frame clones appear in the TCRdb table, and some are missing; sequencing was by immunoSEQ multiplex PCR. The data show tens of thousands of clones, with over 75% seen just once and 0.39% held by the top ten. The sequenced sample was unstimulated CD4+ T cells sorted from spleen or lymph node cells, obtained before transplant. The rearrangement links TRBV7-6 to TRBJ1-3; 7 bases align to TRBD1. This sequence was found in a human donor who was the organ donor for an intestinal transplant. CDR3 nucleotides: TGTGCCAGCAGCCCCTTAGACAGGGTGGCTGGAAACACCATATATTTT. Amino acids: CASSPLDRVAGNTIYF.